This T cell receptor beta chain originates from a study of regulatory T cells in long-lasting Graves disease. Time point of the sample: newly diagnosed GD, antithyroid drugs for less than 3 months. The TCR library was made from RNA extracted from PBMCs. Germline V gene lookup returns CDR1 GTSNPN and CDR2 SVGIG (reference sequence). The germline V and J ends were trimmed by 8 bases and 9 bases, with 16 bases remaining between them. The CDR3 is made up of 11 amino acids. For TCR beta, libraries came from iRepertoire HTBI primers and Arm-PCR of CDR3 regions. TCRdb reprocessed the multiplex PCR reads via MiXCR and lists one record per CDR3 protein. The profile shows 200,000 to 250,000 distinct CDR3 sequences, 15% to 20% of them singletons. This clonotype was picked up many times.

The V gene is TRBV30, the J gene TRBJ1-2; the D gene is possibly TRBD1 (5 bases). Specimen: peripheral blood mononuclear cells (PBMCs), collected at new diagnosis, from a patient treated with antithyroid drugs. This receptor was identified in a female donor with Graves disease. The CDR3 region has the DNA TGTGCCCGGGACCTCTTTGGGCGCTACACCTTC. Amino acid sequence: CARDLFGRYTF. The full variable domain, rest sourced from reference TRBV30 and TRBJ1-2, is SQTIHQWPATLVQPVGSPLSLECTVEGTSNPNLYWYRQAAGRGLQLLFYSVGIGQISSEVPQNLSASRPQDRQFILSSKKLLLSDSGFYLCARDLFGRYTFGSGTRLTVV.